The 16 T cell receptor beta chains given below trace back to one sample, sequenced in a study of vaccination and CD4 T cells after COVID-19. Cultured CD4+ T-cell DNA underwent Oncomine TCR Beta short-read sequencing. TCRdb itself ran the PCR reads through MiXCR, one entry per CDR3 protein. The data show 14,000 to 15,000 distinct CDR3 sequences, around 49% seen once. The treatment was: roughly 10-day PBMC culture with coronavirus spike peptide pools or control peptides (ViraFEST assay). For these TCRs, the target antigens are not known. The sequenced material came from CD4+ T cells from blood, cultured in vitro. The receptor source for this set is a human donor who had recovered from COVID-19.

This clonotype has only a few counts. The rearrangement joins TRBV27 to TRBJ1-2; D possibly corresponds to TRBD1 (6 bases). Trimming took off 6 bases at V and 4 bases at J, with 18 bases between the two ends. Germline V lookup: CDR1 MNHEY, CDR2 SMNVEV (reference sequence). This CDR3 contains 15 residues. CDR3 sequence reads: CASSLHGRGGYGYTF. The CDR3 DNA sequence: TGTGCCAGCAGCCTACACGGCAGGGGCGGCTATGGCTACACCTTC.

This clonotype was seen a handful of times. The J gene is TRBJ2-5, the V gene TRBV7-9, with 9 nucleotides matching TRBD2. The germline V gene has CDR1 SEHNR and CDR2 FQNEAQ (reference sequence). With V trimmed by 4 bases and J by 4 bases, 16 bases remained unmatched. CDR3 length: 18 residues. The CDR3 reads CASSSFGLALRRAETQYF. The CDR3 DNA follows: TGTGCCAGCAGCTCCTTCGGACTAGCGCTGAGAAGGGCAGAGACCCAGTACTTC.

The V and J genes are TRBV27 and TRBJ1-2; D is possibly TRBD1 (6 bases). This CDR3 has 13 residues. V was clipped by 3 bases and J by 7 bases, with 12 bases between them. Germline V gives CDR1 MNHEY, CDR2 SMNVEV (reference sequence). CDR3 DNA sequence: TGTGCCAGCAGTTTCCGGGGGGCAGGTGGCTACACCTTC. Amino acids: CASSFRGAGGYTF.

The rearrangement joins TRBV20-1 to TRBJ2-5; D unresolved. The germline V and J ends were trimmed by 1 base and 5 bases, with 20 bases remaining between them. CDR3 length: 16 residues. CDR1 and CDR2 from the germline V gene are DFQATT and SNEGSKA (reference sequence). The CDR3 DNA reads TGCAGTGCTAGAGCCCCGGCCCTGACTTGGGTGGAGACCCAGTACTTC. It translates to CSARAPALTWVETQYF.

The CDR3, as DNA: TGCAGTGCTAGAGAGGCCCTAGGTGGACTAGCGGGGGGGCGGGTAGATACGCAGTATTTT. Protein: CSAREALGGLAGGRVDTQYF. The chain couples TRBV20-1 to TRBJ2-3, with 15 bases aligning to TRBD2. The CDR3 spans 20 residues. Germline loops: CDR1 DFQATT, CDR2 SNEGSKA (reference sequence). Trimming removed 0 bases from V and 5 bases from J; junction bases left unmatched: 15.

The V gene is TRBV7-2, the J gene TRBJ2-1, with D unclear. CDR3 length: 17 amino acids. Germline V gene sequence: CDR1 SGHTA, CDR2 FQGNSA. V lost 1 base to trimming and J lost 3 bases, with 16 bases between them. The CDR3 region is CASSLVVRNSGYNEQFF. CDR3 nucleotide sequence: TGTGCCAGCAGCTTAGTTGTGCGGAATTCAGGCTACAATGAGCAGTTCTTC.

This clonotype was counted between two and nine times. The rearrangement joins TRBV5-1 to TRBJ1-2; 8 bases line up with TRBD1. Germline assignment: CDR1 SGHRS and CDR2 YFSETQ. V was pared by 6 bases and J by 3 bases, with 7 bases of the junction left unmatched. The CDR3 consists of 14 residues. CDR3 sequence reads: CASNTGQGDYGYTF. The DNA for the CDR3 is TGCGCCAGCAACACCGGACAGGGTGACTATGGCTACACCTTC.

This clonotype occurred a few times. This sequence joins TRBV6-2 or TRBV6-3 and TRBJ1-1; TRBD1 matches at 7 bases. V lost 5 bases to trimming and J lost 1 base; unmatched junction nucleotides: 4. This CDR3 is 14 amino acids long. CDR1 and CDR2 from the germline V gene are MNHEY and SVGEGT. Written as DNA, the CDR3 is TGTGCCAGCAGTGAAAGGACAGGGAACACTGAAGCTTTCTTT. Residues: CASSERTGNTEAFF.

This clonotype was seen a handful of times. V is TRBV10-3 and J is TRBJ2-7, with no clear D. Germline-derived CDR1 and CDR2 are ENHRY and SYGVKD. The CDR3 loop spans 13 amino acids. The V end was cut by 9 bases, the J end by 0 bases, with 12 bases between. CDR3 loop: CAILDKSSYEQYF. The CDR3 bases are TGTGCCATTCTCGACAAGAGCTCCTACGAGCAGTACTTC.

This clonotype ranks as medium-sized. The chain joins TRBV2 to TRBJ1-2; D is unresolved. This CDR3 is built from 15 residues. Germline CDR1 is SNHLY and CDR2 is FYNNEI. V gave up 5 bases and J gave up 4 bases, with 17 bases separating them. The CDR3 here is CASSRNTEQSYGYTF. Written as DNA, the CDR3 is TGTGCCAGCAGTCGAAATACAGAGCAATCCTATGGCTACACCTTC.

The V and J genes are TRBV20-1 and TRBJ2-1; no definite D call. CDR1 and CDR2 (germline): DFQATT, SNEGSKA (reference sequence). The CDR3 sequence is 8 residues long. Between the trimmed V and J ends, which lost 6 bases and 10 bases, there was a span of 4 bases. CDR3 coding DNA: TGCAGTGCCGCCGAGCAGTTCTTC. Protein product: CSAAEQFF.

This clonotype was picked up one time. The gene calls are TRBV6-1 and TRBJ1-3; 7 bases are shared with TRBD1. V gave up 8 bases and J gave up 3 bases; unmatched junction bases: 4. This CDR3 is built from 13 residues. CDR1 MNHNS and CDR2 SASEGT come from the germline V gene. The CDR3 nucleotides are TGTGCCAGCGGACAGGCTGTTGGAAACACCATATATTTT. This codes for CASGQAVGNTIYF.

The chain couples TRBV5-1 to TRBJ2-5, with D possibly matching TRBD2 (5 bases). The length of the CDR3 is 14 residues. Germline CDR1 is SGHRS and CDR2 is YFSETQ. Trimming stripped 4 bases from V and 2 bases from J, with 12 bases between. CDR3 region: CASSPSAGQETQYF. CDR3 coding DNA: TGCGCCAGCAGCCCGTCGGCGGGTCAAGAGACCCAGTACTTC.

The chain couples TRBV20-1 to TRBJ2-7; 9 bases fit TRBD1. V shed 3 bases, J shed 5 bases, and the junction held 8 bases outside the gene matches. Germline assignment: CDR1 DFQATT and CDR2 SNEGSKA (reference sequence). This CDR3 has 14 amino acids. The CDR3 DNA sequence: TGCAGTGCTAGGTTAGGACAGGGGCAACACGAGCAGTACTTC. Encoded protein: CSARLGQGQHEQYF.

The chain employs TRBV7-2 and TRBJ2-3, with D possibly TRBD2 on 5 matching bases. Germline V gene lookup returns CDR1 SGHTA and CDR2 FQGNSA. This CDR3 spans 13 amino acids. Trimming took off 4 bases at V and 4 bases at J, with 9 bases between the two ends. The CDR3 region has the DNA TGTGCCAGCAGCTGGTCGAGGGCAGATACGCAGTATTTT. Translation: CASSWSRADTQYF.

This clonotype was seen a few times. The gene calls are TRBV28 and TRBJ1-2; tentatively, D is TRBD1 (6 bases). V lost 6 bases and J 3 bases, leaving 14 bases between the germline ends. CDR1 and CDR2 (germline): MDHEN, SYDVKM. There are 14 residues in the CDR3. The CDR3 DNA reads TGTGCCAGCAGCAAAACCCGGACAGACTATGGCTACACCTTC. Protein product: CASSKTRTDYGYTF.